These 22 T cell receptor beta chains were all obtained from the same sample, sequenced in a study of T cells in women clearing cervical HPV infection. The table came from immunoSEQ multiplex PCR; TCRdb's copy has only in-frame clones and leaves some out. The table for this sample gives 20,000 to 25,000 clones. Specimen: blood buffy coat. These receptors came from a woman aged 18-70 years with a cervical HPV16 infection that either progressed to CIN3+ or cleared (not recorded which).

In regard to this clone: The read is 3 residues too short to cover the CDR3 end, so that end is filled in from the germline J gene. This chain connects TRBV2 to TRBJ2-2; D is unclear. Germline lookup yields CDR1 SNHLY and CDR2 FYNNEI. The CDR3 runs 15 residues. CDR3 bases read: TGTGCCAGCAGTGAATGGCCCTCGGGTTTCGAAAAG. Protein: CASSEWPSGFEK. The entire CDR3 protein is CASSEWPSGFEKLFF.

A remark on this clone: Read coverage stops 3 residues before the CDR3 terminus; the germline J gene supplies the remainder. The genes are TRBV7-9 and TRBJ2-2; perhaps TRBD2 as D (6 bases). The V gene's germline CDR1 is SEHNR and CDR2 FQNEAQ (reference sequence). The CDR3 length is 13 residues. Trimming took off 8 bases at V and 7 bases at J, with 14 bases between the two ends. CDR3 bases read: TGTGCCAGCGACTCCGGGGGTAGCGGGGAG. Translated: CASDSGGSGE. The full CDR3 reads CASDSGGSGELFF.

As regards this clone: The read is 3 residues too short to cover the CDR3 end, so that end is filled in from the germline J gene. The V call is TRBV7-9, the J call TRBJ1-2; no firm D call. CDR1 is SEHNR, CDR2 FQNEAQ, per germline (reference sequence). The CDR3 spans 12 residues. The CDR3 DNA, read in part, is TGTGCCAGCAGCTTTATAGACAATGAC. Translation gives CASSFIDND. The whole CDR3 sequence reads CASSFIDNDYTF.

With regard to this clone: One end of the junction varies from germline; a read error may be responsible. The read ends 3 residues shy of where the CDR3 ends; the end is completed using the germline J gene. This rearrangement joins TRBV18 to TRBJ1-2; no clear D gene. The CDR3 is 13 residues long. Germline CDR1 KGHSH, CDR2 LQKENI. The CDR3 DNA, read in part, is TGTGCCAGCTCCCCACCCTCAGAGGGTGAC. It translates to CASSPPSEGD. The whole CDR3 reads CASSPPSEGDYTF.

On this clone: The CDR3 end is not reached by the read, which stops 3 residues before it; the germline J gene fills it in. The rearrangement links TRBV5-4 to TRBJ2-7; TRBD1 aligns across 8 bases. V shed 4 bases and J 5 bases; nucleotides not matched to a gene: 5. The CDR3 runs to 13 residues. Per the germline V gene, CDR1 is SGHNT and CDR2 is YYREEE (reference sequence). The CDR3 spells CASSRQGYDEQYF. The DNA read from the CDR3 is TGTGCCAGCAGCAGACAGGGGTACGACGAG.

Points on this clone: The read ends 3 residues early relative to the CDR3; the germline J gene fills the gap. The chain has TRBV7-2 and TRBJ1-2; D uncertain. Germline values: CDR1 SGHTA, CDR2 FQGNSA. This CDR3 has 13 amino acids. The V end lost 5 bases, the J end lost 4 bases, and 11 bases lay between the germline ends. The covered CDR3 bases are TGTGCCAGCAGCGAGAACCTAAGCTATGGC. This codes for CASSENLSYG. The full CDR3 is CASSENLSYGYTF.

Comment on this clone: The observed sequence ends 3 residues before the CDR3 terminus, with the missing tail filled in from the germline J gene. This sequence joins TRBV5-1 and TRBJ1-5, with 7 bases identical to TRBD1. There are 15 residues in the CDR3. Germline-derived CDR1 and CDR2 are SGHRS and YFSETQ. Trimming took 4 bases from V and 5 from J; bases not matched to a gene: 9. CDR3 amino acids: CASSDTGDFHQPQHF. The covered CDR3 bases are TGCGCCAGCAGCGATACAGGGGATTTTCATCAGCCC. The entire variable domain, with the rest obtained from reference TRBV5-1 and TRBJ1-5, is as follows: KAGVTQTPRYLIKTRGQQVTLSCSPISGHRSVSWYQQTPGQGLQFLFEYFSETQRNKGNFPGRFSGRQFSNSRSEMNVSTLELGDSALYLCASSDTGDFHQPQHFGDGTRLSIL.

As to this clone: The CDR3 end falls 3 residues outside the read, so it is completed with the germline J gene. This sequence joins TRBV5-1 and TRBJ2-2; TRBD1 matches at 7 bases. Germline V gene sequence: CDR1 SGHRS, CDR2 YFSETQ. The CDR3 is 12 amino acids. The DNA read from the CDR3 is TGCGCCAGCCGGGACAGCCTTGAAAAG. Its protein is CASRDSLEK. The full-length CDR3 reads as CASRDSLEKLFF. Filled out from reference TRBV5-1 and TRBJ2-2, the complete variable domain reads KAGVTQTPRYLIKTRGQQVTLSCSPISGHRSVSWYQQTPGQGLQFLFEYFSETQRNKGNFPGRFSGRQFSNSRSEMNVSTLELGDSALYLCASRDSLEKLFFGEGSRLTVL.

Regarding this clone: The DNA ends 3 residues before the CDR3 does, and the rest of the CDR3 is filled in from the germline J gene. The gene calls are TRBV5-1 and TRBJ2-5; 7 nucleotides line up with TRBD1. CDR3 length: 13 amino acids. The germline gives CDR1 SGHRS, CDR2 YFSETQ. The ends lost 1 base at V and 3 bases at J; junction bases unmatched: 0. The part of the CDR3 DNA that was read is TGCGCCAGCAGCTTGACAGGGGAAGAGACC. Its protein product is CASSLTGEET. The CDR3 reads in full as CASSLTGEETQYF.

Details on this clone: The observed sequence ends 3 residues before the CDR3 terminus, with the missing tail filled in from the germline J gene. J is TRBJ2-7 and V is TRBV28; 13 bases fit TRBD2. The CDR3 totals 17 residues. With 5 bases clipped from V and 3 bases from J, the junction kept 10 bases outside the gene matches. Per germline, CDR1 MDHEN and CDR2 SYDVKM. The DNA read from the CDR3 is TGTGCCAGCAGTCCGATTCCCGGGACTAGCGGGGACTACGAG. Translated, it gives CASSPIPGTSGDYE. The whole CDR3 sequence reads CASSPIPGTSGDYEQYF.

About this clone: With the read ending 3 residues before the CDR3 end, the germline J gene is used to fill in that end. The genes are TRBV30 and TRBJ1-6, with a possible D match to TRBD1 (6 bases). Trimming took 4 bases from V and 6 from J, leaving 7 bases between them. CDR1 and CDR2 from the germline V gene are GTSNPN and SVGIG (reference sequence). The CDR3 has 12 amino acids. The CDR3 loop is CAWNRANSPLHF. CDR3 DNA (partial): TGTGCCTGGAACAGGGCTAATTCACCC.

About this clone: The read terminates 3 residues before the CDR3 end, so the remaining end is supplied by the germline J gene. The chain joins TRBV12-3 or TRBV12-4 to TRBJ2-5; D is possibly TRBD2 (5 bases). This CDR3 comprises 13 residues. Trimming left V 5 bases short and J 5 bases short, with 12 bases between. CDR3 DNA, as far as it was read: TGTGCCAGCAGTCTCATCACGGGGGAGACC. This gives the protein CASSLITGET. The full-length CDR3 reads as CASSLITGETQYF.

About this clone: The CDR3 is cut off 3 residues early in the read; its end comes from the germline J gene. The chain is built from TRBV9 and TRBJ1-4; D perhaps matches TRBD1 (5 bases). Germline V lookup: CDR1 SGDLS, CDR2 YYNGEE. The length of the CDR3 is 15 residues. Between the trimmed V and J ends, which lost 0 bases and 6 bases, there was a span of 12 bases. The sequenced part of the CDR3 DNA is TGTGCCAGCAGCGTAGCGGCATGGGGGGATGAAAAA. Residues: CASSVAAWGDEK. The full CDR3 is CASSVAAWGDEKLFF.

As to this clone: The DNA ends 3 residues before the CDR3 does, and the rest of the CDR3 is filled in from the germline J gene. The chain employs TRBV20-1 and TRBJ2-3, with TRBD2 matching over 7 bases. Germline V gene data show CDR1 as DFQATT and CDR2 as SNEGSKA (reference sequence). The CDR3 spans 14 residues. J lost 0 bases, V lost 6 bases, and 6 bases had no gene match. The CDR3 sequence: CSAGGGGSTDTQYF. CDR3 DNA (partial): TGCAGTGCGGGGGGGGGTGGGAGCACAGATACG.

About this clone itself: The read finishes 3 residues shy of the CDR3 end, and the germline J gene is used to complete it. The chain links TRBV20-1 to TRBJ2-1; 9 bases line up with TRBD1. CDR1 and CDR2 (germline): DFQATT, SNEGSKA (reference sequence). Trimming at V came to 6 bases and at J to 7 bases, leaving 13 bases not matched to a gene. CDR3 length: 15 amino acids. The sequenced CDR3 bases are TGCAGTGCAAGTCCGGGACAGGGTCTTCTGAATGAG. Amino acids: CSASPGQGLLNE. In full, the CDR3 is CSASPGQGLLNEQFF.

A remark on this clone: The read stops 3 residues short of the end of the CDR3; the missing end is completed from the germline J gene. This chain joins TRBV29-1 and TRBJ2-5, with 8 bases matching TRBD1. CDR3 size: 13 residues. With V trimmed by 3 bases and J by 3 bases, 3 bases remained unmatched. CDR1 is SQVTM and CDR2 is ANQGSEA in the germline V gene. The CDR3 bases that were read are TGCAGCGTTGACCCGACAGGGGAAGAGACC. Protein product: CSVDPTGEET. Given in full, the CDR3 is CSVDPTGEETQYF.

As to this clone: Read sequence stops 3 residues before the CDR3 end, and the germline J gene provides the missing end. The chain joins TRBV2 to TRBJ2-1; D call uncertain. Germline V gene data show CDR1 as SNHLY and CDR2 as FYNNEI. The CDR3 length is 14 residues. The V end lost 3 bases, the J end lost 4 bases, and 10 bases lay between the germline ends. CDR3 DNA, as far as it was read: TGTGCCAGCAGTGATTCCCTGGCTTACAATGAG. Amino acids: CASSDSLAYNE. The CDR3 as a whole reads CASSDSLAYNEQFF. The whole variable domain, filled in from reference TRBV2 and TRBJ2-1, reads EPEVTQTPSHQVTQMGQEVILRCVPISNHLYFYWYRQILGQKVEFLVSFYNNEISEKSEIFDDQFSVERPDGSNFTLKIRSTKLEDSAMYFCASSDSLAYNEQFFGPGTRLTVL.

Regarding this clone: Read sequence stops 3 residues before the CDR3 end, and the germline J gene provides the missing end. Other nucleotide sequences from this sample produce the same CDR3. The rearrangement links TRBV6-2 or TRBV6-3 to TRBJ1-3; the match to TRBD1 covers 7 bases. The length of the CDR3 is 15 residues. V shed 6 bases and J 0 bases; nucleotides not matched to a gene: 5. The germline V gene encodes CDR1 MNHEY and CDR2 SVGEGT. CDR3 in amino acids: CASSRGQVSGNTIYF. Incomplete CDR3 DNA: TGTGCCAGCAGCCGCGGACAGGTCTCTGGAAACACC.

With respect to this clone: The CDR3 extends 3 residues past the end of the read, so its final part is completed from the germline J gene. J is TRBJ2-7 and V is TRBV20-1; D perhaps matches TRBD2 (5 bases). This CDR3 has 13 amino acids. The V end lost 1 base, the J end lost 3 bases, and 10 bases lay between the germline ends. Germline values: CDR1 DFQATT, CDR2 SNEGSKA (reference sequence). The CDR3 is CSARGPEGYEQYF. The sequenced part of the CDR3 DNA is TGCAGTGCTAGAGGGCCCGAGGGCTACGAG.

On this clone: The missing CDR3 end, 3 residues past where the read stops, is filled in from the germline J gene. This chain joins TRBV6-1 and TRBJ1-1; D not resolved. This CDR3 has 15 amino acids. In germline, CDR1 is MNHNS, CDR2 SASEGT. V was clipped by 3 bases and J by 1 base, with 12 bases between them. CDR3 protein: CASSDDPGKNTEAFF. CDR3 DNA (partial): TGTGCCAGCAGTGACGACCCAGGTAAGAACACTGAA.

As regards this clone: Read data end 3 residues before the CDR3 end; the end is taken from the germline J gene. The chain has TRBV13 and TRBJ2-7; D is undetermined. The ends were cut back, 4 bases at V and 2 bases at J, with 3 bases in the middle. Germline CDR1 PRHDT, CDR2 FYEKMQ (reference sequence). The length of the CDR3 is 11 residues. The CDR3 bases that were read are TGTGCCAGCAGCTATACCTACGAG. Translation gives CASSYTYE. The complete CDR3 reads CASSYTYEQYF.

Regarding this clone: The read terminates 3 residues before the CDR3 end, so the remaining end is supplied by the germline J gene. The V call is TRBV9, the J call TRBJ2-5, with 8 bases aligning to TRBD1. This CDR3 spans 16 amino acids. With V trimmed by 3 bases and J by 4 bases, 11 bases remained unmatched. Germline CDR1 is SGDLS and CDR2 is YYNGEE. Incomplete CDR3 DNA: TGTGCCAGCAGCGCCGCCGGGACAGGCGTGTTAGAGACC. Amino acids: CASSAAGTGVLET. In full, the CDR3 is CASSAAGTGVLETQYF.